This T cell receptor (beta chain) was recovered during a study of blood T cells in healthy people across ages. Sample-barcoded 5' priming and a J-beta primer mix drove a second PCR of roughly 6 to 12 cycles. TCRdb ran MiXCR on the 5' RACE reads and lists one entry per CDR3 protein. This table has roughly 800,000 distinct CDR3 sequences, around 24% appearing once. Germline assignment: CDR1 DFQATT and CDR2 SNEGSKA (reference sequence). The CDR3 length is 13 residues. Germline trimming cut 6 bases from V and 4 bases from J; bases unmatched to any gene: 6. This clonotype turned up a few times. These sequences were also reported in another study, on T cells of mothers and their children.

The clonotype originates from a boy aged 5-17 years in good health. This chain joins TRBV20-1 and TRBJ2-3; 8 bases agree with TRBD2. Input material: blood. DNA for the CDR3: TGCAGTGCCCCCCCACTAGCGGCAGATACGCAGTATTTT. Encoded protein: CSAPPLAADTQYF.